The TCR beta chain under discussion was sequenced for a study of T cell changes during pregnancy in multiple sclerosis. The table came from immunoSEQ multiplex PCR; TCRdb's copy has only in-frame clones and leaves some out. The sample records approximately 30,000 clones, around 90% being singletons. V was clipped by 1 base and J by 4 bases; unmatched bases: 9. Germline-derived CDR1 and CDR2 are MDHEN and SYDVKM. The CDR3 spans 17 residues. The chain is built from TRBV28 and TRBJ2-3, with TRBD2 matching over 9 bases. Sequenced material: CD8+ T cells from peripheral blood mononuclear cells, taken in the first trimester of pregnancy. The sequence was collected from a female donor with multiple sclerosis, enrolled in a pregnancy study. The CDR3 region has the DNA TGTGCCAGCAGTTTATTAGGCGGGAGGGCGGGGGCAGATACGCAGTATTTT. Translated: CASSLLGGRAGADTQYF.